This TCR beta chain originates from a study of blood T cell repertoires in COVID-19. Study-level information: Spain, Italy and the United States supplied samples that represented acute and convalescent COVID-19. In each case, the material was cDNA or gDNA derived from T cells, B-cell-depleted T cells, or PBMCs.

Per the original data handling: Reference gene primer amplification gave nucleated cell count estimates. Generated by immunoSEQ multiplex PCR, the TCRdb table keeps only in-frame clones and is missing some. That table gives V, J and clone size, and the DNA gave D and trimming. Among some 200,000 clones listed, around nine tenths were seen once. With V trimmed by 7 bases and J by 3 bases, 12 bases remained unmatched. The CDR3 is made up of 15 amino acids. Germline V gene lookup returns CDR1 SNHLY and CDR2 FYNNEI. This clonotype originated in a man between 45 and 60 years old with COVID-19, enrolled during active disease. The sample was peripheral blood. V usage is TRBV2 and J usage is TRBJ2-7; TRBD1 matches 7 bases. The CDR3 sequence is CASITLPGQNYEQYF. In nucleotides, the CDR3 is TGTGCCAGCATAACCCTGCCGGGACAGAACTACGAGCAGTACTTC.